Below, one T cell receptor beta chain is given with its context. In the original analysis: Estimation of nucleated cell counts was performed using reference gene primer amplification. Clones were read by immunoSEQ multiplex PCR, and TCRdb kept only the in-frame ones, dropping some. That table is the source of V, J and clone size, and D and trimming were worked out from the DNA. The sample includes about 130,000 clones, 70% to 80% seen only once; the top ten take 10% to 13%. The sample comes from a study of blood T cell repertoires in COVID-19. Across the whole study: Material from acute and convalescent COVID-19 was sourced from the United States, Italy and Spain. Sources were T cells, B-cell-depleted T cells, or PBMCs; the material itself was cDNA or gDNA.

The sample comprised peripheral blood. The TCR comes from a human donor in a cohort sampled during active COVID-19.

This CDR3 is CAKGQSSYNEQFF. CDR3 in DNA: TGTGCCAAAGGACAGAGCTCCTACAATGAGCAGTTCTTC. This chain links TRBV6-9 with TRBJ2-1, with D perhaps matching TRBD1 (6 bases). The CDR3 is 13 amino acids. The V and J ends lost 10 bases and 0 bases respectively, with 10 bases between them. The germline CDR1 and CDR2 sequences are MNHGY and SVAAGI.